A single sample is the source of the 3 T cell receptor beta chains below, sequenced in a study of OX40 agonist ivuxolimab in advanced cancers. Only in-frame clones appear in the TCRdb table, and some are missing; sequencing was by immunoSEQ multiplex PCR. In the table there are tens of thousands of clones, roughly 87% of which are singletons. The sample in question was CD4+ or CD8+ T cells sorted from blood, obtained in a trial of the OX40 agonist ivuxolimab. These receptors originate from an adult with an advanced solid tumor such as melanoma, head and neck, liver or kidney cancer.

This chain links TRBV4-3 with TRBJ2-7; the D gene is possibly TRBD2 (6 bases). The V gene lost 1 base and the J gene lost 6 bases, with 16 bases spanning the gap. This CDR3 is built from 15 residues. The germline gives CDR1 LGHNA, CDR2 YSLEER. The CDR3 region is CASSQAAGPIGEQYF. CDR3 bases: TGCGCCAGCAGCCAAGCCGCGGGACCGATCGGCGAGCAGTACTTC.

The rearrangement uses TRBV5-6 and TRBJ2-3, with D perhaps matching TRBD2 (6 bases). The V gene's germline CDR1 is SGHDT and CDR2 YYEEEE. This CDR3 contains 17 residues. V lost 5 bases and J lost 1, with 20 bases in between. The chain's CDR3 is CASSSTRVAGRTDTQYF. In nucleotides, the CDR3 is TGTGCCAGCAGTTCTACCCGAGTGGCGGGGCGCACAGATACGCAGTATTTT. The full variable domain, completed using reference TRBV5-6 and TRBJ2-3, is DAGVTQSPTHLIKTRGQQVTLRCSPKSGHDTVSWYQQALGQGPQFIFQYYEEEERQRGNFPDRFSGHQFPNYSSELNVNALLLGDSALYLCASSSTRVAGRTDTQYFGPGTRLTVL.

The chain is built from TRBV6-5 and TRBJ2-7; the D call may be TRBD1 or TRBD2 (5 bases each). This CDR3 spans 15 amino acids. V lost 6 bases and J lost 2, with 17 bases in between. Per germline, CDR1 MNHEY and CDR2 SVGAGI. DNA for the CDR3: TGTGCCAGCAGCGTAGTGGGGGTGCCTCCCTACGAGCAGTACTTC. Protein: CASSVVGVPPYEQYF.